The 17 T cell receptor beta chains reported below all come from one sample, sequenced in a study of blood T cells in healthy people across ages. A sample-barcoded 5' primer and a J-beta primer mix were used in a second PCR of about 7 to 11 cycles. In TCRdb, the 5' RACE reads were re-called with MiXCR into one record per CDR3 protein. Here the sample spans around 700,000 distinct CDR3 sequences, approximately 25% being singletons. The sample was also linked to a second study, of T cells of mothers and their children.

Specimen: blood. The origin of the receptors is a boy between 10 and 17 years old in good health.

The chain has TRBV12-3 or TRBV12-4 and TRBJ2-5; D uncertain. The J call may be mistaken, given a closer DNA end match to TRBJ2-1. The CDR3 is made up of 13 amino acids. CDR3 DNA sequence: TGTGCCAGCAGTTTAGCACGGCTAAATGAGCAGTTCTTC. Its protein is CASSLARLNEQFF.

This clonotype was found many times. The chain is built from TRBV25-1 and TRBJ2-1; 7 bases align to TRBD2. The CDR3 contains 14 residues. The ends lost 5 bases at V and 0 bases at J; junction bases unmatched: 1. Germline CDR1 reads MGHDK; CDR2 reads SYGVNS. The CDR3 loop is CASSRTSSYNEQFF. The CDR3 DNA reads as TGTGCCAGCAGTAGGACTAGCTCCTACAATGAGCAGTTCTTC.

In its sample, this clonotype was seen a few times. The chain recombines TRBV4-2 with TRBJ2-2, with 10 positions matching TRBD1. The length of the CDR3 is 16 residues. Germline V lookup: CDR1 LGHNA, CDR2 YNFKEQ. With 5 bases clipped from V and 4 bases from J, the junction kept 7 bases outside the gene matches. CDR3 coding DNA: TGTGCCAGCAGCTTGCCCGGGACAGGGGCCACCGGGGAGCTGTTTTTT. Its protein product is CASSLPGTGATGELFF.

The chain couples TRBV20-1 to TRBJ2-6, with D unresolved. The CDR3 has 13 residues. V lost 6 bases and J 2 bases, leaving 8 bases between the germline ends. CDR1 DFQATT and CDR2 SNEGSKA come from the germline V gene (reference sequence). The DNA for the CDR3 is TGCAGTGCGCAACCAACTGGGGCCAACGTCCTGACTTTC. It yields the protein CSAQPTGANVLTF.

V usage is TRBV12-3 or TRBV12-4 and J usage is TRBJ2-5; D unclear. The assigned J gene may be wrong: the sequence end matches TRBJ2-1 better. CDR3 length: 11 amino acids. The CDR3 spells CAETSLGKQFF. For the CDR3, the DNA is TGTGCCGAAACGAGCCTTGGTAAGCAGTTCTTC.

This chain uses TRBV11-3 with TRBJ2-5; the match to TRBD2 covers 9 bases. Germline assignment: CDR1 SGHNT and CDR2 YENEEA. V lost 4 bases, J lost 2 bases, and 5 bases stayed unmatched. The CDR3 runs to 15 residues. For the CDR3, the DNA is TGTGCCAGCAGCTCCGGGACTAGCAGGCAAGAGACCCAGTACTTC. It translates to CASSSGTSRQETQYF.

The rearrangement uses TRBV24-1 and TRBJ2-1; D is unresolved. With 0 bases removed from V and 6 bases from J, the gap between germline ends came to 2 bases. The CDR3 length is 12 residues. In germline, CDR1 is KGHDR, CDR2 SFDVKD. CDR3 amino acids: CATSDLPNEQFF. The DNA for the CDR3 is TGTGCCACCAGTGATTTGCCCAATGAGCAGTTCTTC.

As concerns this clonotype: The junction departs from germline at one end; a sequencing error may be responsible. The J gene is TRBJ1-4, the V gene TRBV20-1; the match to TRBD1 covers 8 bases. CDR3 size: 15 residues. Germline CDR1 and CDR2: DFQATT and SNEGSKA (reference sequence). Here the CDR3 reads CSARLGTGGYEKLFF. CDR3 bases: TGCAGTGCTAGATTGGGTACAGGGGGTTATGAAAAGCTGTTTTTT.

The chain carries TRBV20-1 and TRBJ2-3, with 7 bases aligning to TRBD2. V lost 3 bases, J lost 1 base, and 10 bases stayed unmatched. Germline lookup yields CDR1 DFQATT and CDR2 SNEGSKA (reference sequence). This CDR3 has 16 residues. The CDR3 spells CSARPRLAVRTDTQYF. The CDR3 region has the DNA TGCAGTGCTAGGCCTAGACTAGCAGTCCGCACAGATACGCAGTATTTT.

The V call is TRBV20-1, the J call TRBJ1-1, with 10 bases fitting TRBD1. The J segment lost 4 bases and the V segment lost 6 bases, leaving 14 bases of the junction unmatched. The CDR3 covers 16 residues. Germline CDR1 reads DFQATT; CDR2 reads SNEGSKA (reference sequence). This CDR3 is CSASLGTGAISTEAFF. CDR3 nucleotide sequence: TGCAGTGCCTCCCTCGGGACAGGGGCTATTAGCACTGAAGCTTTCTTT.

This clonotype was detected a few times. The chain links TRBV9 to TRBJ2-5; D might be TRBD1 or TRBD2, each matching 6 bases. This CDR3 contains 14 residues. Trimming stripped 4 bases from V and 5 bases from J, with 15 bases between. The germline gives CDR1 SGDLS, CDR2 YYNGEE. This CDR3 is CASSSNSGAETQYF. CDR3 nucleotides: TGTGCCAGCAGCTCAAACTCGGGGGCGGAGACCCAGTACTTC.

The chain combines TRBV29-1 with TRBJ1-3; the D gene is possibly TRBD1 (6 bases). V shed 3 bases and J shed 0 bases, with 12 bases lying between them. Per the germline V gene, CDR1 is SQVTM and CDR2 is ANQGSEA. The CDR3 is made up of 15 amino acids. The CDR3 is CSVETGPSSGNTIYF. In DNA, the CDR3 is TGCAGCGTTGAGACAGGCCCAAGCTCTGGAAACACCATATATTTT.

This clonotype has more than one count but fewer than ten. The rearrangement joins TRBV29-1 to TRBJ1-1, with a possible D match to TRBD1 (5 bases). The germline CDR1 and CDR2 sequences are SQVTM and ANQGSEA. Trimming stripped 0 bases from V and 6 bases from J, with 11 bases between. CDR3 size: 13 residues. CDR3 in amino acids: CSVEEGDWAEAFF. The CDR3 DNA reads TGCAGCGTTGAAGAAGGGGATTGGGCTGAAGCTTTCTTT.

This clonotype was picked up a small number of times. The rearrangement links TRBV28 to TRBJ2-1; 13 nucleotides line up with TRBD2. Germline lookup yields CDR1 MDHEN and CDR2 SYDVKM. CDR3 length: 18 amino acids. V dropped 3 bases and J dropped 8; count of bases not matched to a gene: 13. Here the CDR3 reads CASSFSLAGGPETDEQFF. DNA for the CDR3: TGTGCCAGCAGTTTTTCACTAGCGGGAGGGCCGGAAACCGATGAGCAGTTCTTC.

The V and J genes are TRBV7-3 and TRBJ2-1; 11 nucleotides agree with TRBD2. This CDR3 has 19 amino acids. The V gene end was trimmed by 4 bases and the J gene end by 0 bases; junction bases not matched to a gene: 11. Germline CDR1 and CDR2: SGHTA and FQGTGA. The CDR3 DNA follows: TGTGCCAGCAGCTCCCCGGGTAGCGGGAGGGGTAGCTCCTACAATGAGCAGTTCTTC. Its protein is CASSSPGSGRGSSYNEQFF.

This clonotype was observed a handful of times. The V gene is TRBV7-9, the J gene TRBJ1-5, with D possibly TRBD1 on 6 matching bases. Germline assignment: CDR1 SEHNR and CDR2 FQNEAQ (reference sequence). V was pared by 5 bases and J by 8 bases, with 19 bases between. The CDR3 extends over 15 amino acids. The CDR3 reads CASSPGRRGLEPQHF. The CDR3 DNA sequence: TGTGCCAGCAGCCCCGGCCGCAGGGGTTTGGAGCCCCAGCATTTT.

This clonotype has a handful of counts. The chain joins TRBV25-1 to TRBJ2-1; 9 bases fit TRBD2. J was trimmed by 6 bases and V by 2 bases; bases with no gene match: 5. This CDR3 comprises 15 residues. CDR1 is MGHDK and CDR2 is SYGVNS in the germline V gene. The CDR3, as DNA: TGTGCCAGCAGTGAAGTTGGCGGGAGGGCCAATGAGCAGTTCTTC. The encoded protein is CASSEVGGRANEQFF.